This record concerns one T cell receptor (beta chain) sequence. Antigen specificity is unknown. These data are taken from a study of monozygotic twins with inflammatory bowel disease. Points from the study as a whole: Relative to healthy twins, IBD patients had fewer clonotypes in common with others, a gap that was especially apparent with disease activity.

Germline CDR1 SGHNT, CDR2 YENEEA. CDR3 length: 13 amino acids. Using the 5' RACE reads, TCRdb records one entry per CDR3 protein without DNA. Recorded for this sample: 330,000 or so distinct CDR3 sequences. The receptor was isolated from a human donor with ulcerative colitis or Crohn's disease, or a healthy co-twin of an affected twin (not recorded which). The rearrangement uses TRBV11-3 and TRBJ2-1. Sequencing was done on a sample of blood. The CDR3 here is CASSLLSGSEQFF.